Listed below are T cell receptor beta chains from one sample, sequenced in a study of shared clonotypes between healthy human individuals. Some clones are missing from TCRdb's copy, which holds only in-frame ones; the method was immunoSEQ multiplex PCR. The repertoire holds roughly 2.5 million clones, with more than 80% as singletons. The sequencing input was naive CD4+ T cells sorted from blood. Receptors originate from a man younger than 35 in good health. Both conserved end residues are trimmed from each CDR3. The order of the fields is V gene, J gene, CDR3 length, D gene, CDR3 protein. A D gene is named only where the DNA matches it firmly.

TRBV7-2	TRBJ2-2	14	TRBD1	ASSFPRGRETGELF
TRBV4-3	TRBJ2-7	13	.	ASSQELRPSHEQY
TRBV19	TRBJ2-5	14	TRBD2	ASSKGLAGGEETQY
TRBV7-9	TRBJ2-5	12	.	ASSPGGGQETQY
TRBV11-2	TRBJ2-7	13	.	ASSSDGTTSYEQY
TRBV6-1	TRBJ2-3	14	TRBD2	ASSGRAGGASDTQY
TRBV28	TRBJ2-7	14	.	ASSPSRGTGDYEQY
TRBV19	TRBJ1-5	15	TRBD1	ASMRGPPGQSNQPQH
TRBV6-5	TRBJ2-7	12	TRBD1	ASSTRQGAYEQY
TRBV6-5	TRBJ2-3	11	TRBD2	ATLLAGTDTQY
TRBV6-6	TRBJ2-7	14	.	ASSYSVQTGLREQY
TRBV7-8	TRBJ2-2	15	.	ASSLDQRSWDTGELF
TRBV7-2	TRBJ2-1	9	.	ASSLIAEQF
TRBV5-1	TRBJ2-2	14	TRBD2	ASSLNSGGDTGELF
TRBV7-2	TRBJ1-1	11	.	ASSPVVNTEAF
TRBV28	TRBJ2-7	10	.	ASTGAGYEQY
TRBV28	TRBJ2-2	13	TRBD2	ASGSPGAFTGELF
TRBV30	TRBJ2-7	8	.	AWGAGEQY
TRBV9	TRBJ2-1	13	.	ASSVGGLNYNEQF
TRBV6-6	TRBJ2-2	12	.	ASSQQGTTGELF
TRBV10-3	TRBJ1-1	11	.	AIRDSLNTEAF
TRBV14	TRBJ1-1	10	.	ASSQGGRGAF
TRBV19	TRBJ2-1	12	TRBD1	ASGPGQSYNEQF
TRBV6-1	TRBJ2-7	12	.	ASNKGGKSYEQY
TRBV5-1	TRBJ2-1	14	.	ASSPSGGIVYNEQF
TRBV6-1	TRBJ2-7	13	TRBD2	ASTGRTSGSYEQY
TRBV6-5	TRBJ2-1	13	.	ASSSGQISYNEQF
TRBV7-9	TRBJ2-1	17	TRBD1	ASSRPRDRGTSSYNEQF
TRBV6-6	TRBJ1-2	12	.	ASSRYSKTLGYT
TRBV11-3	TRBJ2-1	11	TRBD1	ASSSDRAPEQF
TRBV7-2	TRBJ1-5	13	.	ASSLLQGNNQPQH
TRBV27	TRBJ2-7	12	TRBD1	ASSFGTGAYEQY
TRBV30	TRBJ2-7	10	.	AWSSGLYEQY
TRBV7-2	TRBJ2-5	12	.	ASSLGPERRTQY
TRBV29-1	TRBJ2-3	13	TRBD1	SVGQGASGSDTQY
TRBV6-5	TRBJ2-1	13	TRBD2	ASRVAGGTYNEQF
TRBV2	TRBJ2-7	11	TRBD2	ASTTGGADEQY
TRBV4-2	TRBJ2-7	12	.	ASSQDRSWHEQY
TRBV9	TRBJ2-5	11	.	ASSVSIWETQY
TRBV5-1	TRBJ2-7	15	TRBD1	ASSPRQGMDPFYEQY
TRBV12-5	TRBJ2-7	13	TRBD1	ASGHGTGPSYEQY
TRBV6-1	TRBJ2-1	13	.	ASSEERSSYNEQF
TRBV5-8	TRBJ1-2	12	.	ASSTDSFHYGYT